This is a list of T cell receptor beta chains from one sample in a study of T cell responses to AZD1222 COVID-19 vaccine. Sequenced by immunoSEQ multiplex PCR; TCRdb stores in-frame clones only, minus some. This table holds 60,000 to 100,000 clones, about 90% found once. Specimen: peripheral blood, collected on day 0 of MenACWY control vaccination. These receptors were collected from an adult in good health. The CDR3 runs from the conserved cysteine through the conserved F or W. A D gene is named only where the DNA matches it firmly. Rows give clone size only sometimes, using once, few, many, or a class for an expanded clone.

length: 18; size: once; J: TRBJ2-7; V: TRBV6-1; D: TRBD2; CDR3: CASSARWTSGRAAYEQYF; DNA: TGTGCCAGCAGTGCCCGGTGGACTAGCGGGAGGGCCGCCTACGAGCAGTACTTC
length: 16; size: NA; J: TRBJ2-2; V: TRBV19; D: TRBD2; CDR3: CASSGSSGRFGGELFF; DNA: TGTGCCAGTAGTGGGTCTAGCGGGAGGTTCGGAGGGGAGCTGTTTTTT
length: 13; size: NA; J: TRBJ1-1; V: TRBV5-1; D: NA; CDR3: CASSTELNTEAFF; DNA: TGCGCCAGCAGCACGGAACTGAACACTGAAGCTTTCTTT
length: 16; size: NA; J: TRBJ2-5; V: TRBV18; D: TRBD1; CDR3: CASSPPPRTGEETQYF; DNA: TGTGCCAGCTCACCACCACCCCGGACAGGCGAAGAGACCCAGTACTTC
length: 15; size: NA; J: TRBJ1-1; V: TRBV7-4; D: TRBD1; CDR3: CASSLWWKGAAEAFF; DNA: TGTGCCAGCAGCTTATGGTGGAAGGGGGCCGCTGAAGCTTTCTTT
length: 14; size: NA; J: TRBJ2-5; V: TRBV5-1; D: TRBD2; CDR3: CASSPRAGAETQYF; DNA: TGCGCCAGCAGTCCCAGAGCGGGGGCGGAGACCCAGTACTTC
length: 18; size: NA; J: TRBJ1-4; V: TRBV4-1; D: TRBD1; CDR3: CASSSNSYSGTGDEKLFF; DNA: TGCGCCAGCAGCTCGAACTCTTATTCCGGGACAGGGGATGAAAAACTGTTTTTT
length: 15; size: NA; J: TRBJ1-2; V: TRBV6-4; D: TRBD1; CDR3: CASSDSGQGVNGYTF; DNA: TGTGCCAGCAGTGACTCGGGACAGGGGGTTAATGGCTACACCTTC
length: 12; size: once; J: TRBJ2-1; V: TRBV19; D: NA; CDR3: CASTQGYNEQFF; DNA: TGTGCCAGCACTCAAGGATACAATGAGCAGTTCTTC
length: 16; size: NA; J: TRBJ2-3; V: TRBV5-4; D: TRBD2; CDR3: CASSSPGLGVTDTQYF; DNA: TGTGCCAGCAGCTCGCCGGGACTAGGTGTCACAGATACGCAGTATTTT
length: 14; size: NA; J: TRBJ2-7; V: TRBV9; D: NA; CDR3: CASSVGDNPYEQYF; DNA: TGTGCCAGCAGCGTTGGAGACAACCCCTACGAGCAGTACTTC
length: 14; size: NA; J: TRBJ1-3; V: TRBV7-2; D: NA; CDR3: CASSLERTGNTIYF; DNA: TGTGCCAGCAGCTTAGAGCGCACTGGAAACACCATATATTTT
length: 13; size: once; J: TRBJ2-5; V: TRBV7-9; D: NA; CDR3: CASSAGREETQYF; DNA: TGTGCCAGCAGCGCCGGAAGAGAAGAGACCCAGTACTTC
length: 14; size: NA; J: TRBJ1-3; V: TRBV6-2/TRBV6-3; D: NA; CDR3: CASSYDGTGNTIYF; DNA: TGTGCCAGCAGTTACGACGGGACTGGAAACACCATATATTTT
length: 12; size: NA; J: TRBJ1-5; V: TRBV28; D: NA; CDR3: CASSFWGGPQHF; DNA: TGTGCCAGCAGTTTCTGGGGGGGGCCCCAGCATTTT
length: 17; size: NA; J: TRBJ2-3; V: TRBV4-1; D: NA; CDR3: CASSQDTADWVTDTQYF; DNA: TGCGCCAGCAGCCAAGATACGGCCGACTGGGTCACAGATACGCAGTATTTT
length: 15; size: NA; J: TRBJ2-4; V: TRBV7-2; D: NA; CDR3: CASSPGDGVGNIQYF; DNA: TGTGCCAGCAGCCCAGGCGATGGGGTTGGAAACATTCAGTACTTC
length: 13; size: NA; J: TRBJ2-1; V: TRBV6-5; D: TRBD2; CDR3: CASSGGEIDEQFF; DNA: TGTGCCAGTTCGGGGGGAGAGATAGATGAGCAGTTCTTC
length: 15; size: NA; J: TRBJ2-6; V: TRBV5-1; D: NA; CDR3: CASSSTGSGANVLTF; DNA: TGCGCCAGCAGCTCTACAGGGTCTGGGGCCAACGTCCTGACTTTC
length: 12; size: NA; J: TRBJ1-1; V: TRBV2; D: NA; CDR3: CASRGGPEKAFF; DNA: TGTGCCAGCAGAGGAGGCCCGGAGAAAGCTTTCTTT
length: 12; size: NA; J: TRBJ1-6; V: TRBV28; D: NA; CDR3: CASSASDSPLHF; DNA: TGTGCCAGCAGCGCATCGGATTCACCCCTCCACTTT
length: 15; size: NA; J: TRBJ1-5; V: TRBV28; D: TRBD1; CDR3: CASSLRDRGNQPQHF; DNA: TGTGCCAGCAGTTTACGAGACAGGGGCAATCAGCCCCAGCATTTT
length: 16; size: NA; J: TRBJ2-6; V: TRBV3-1/TRBV3-2; D: NA; CDR3: CASSQAAGVGANVLTF; DNA: TGTGCCAGCAGCCAAGCGGCAGGGGTTGGGGCCAACGTCCTGACTTTC
length: 11; size: once; J: TRBJ2-3; V: TRBV6-2/TRBV6-3; D: NA; CDR3: CASSNTDTQYF; DNA: TGTGCCAGCAGCAACACAGATACGCAGTATTTT
length: 16; size: NA; J: TRBJ1-1; V: TRBV28; D: NA; CDR3: CASSLEGRAPNTEAFF; DNA: TGTGCCAGCAGTTTAGAAGGTAGGGCGCCAAACACTGAAGCTTTCTTT
length: 19; size: NA; J: TRBJ2-1; V: TRBV3-1/TRBV3-2; D: TRBD2; CDR3: CASSQGTSGRVILGNEQFF; DNA: TGTGCCAGCAGCCAAGGGACTAGCGGGAGGGTCATTTTAGGTAATGAGCAGTTCTTC
length: 14; size: NA; J: TRBJ2-7; V: TRBV6-4; D: NA; CDR3: CASRGRDLWKEQYF; DNA: TGTGCCAGCAGAGGCAGGGACCTATGGAAGGAGCAGTACTTC
length: 12; size: NA; J: TRBJ2-5; V: TRBV30; D: NA; CDR3: CAWSWVRETQYF; DNA: TGTGCCTGGAGTTGGGTACGAGAGACCCAGTACTTC